This T cell receptor (beta chain) is drawn from a study of CD8 T cells in ankylosing spondylitis. The study, taken as a whole, reports: Clones tied to disease were said to be significantly enriched in matched ankylosing spondylitis synovial fluid. Past studies reported some motif variants in reactive arthritis synovial fluid and blood. A motif in TCR beta, a set of under ten highly homologous variants, appeared characteristic of ankylosing spondylitis blood.

Worth noting for this clonotype: The antigen remains unidentified.

TCRdb processed the 5' RACE reads anew with MiXCR; each CDR3 protein has one entry. The sample lists 300,000 to 350,000 distinct CDR3 sequences, roughly 20% occurring once. The CDR3 has 14 residues. Per germline, CDR1 SGHRS and CDR2 YFSETQ. The J segment lost 8 bases and the V segment lost 0 bases, leaving 5 bases of the junction unmatched. What was sequenced was blood, either unsorted or a sorted T cell fraction (not recorded which). The sequence was obtained from a female donor with ankylosing spondylitis or in good health (not recorded which). V gene TRBV5-1 combines with J gene TRBJ2-1, with 7 bases lining up with TRBD1. CDR3 bases: TGCGCCAGCAGCTTGGACAGGGGTAGGGATGAGCAGTTCTTC. Residues: CASSLDRGRDEQFF.